The 14 T cell receptor beta chains below come from one sample, sequenced in a study of regulatory T cells in long-lasting Graves disease. Investigators prepared the TCR beta libraries by applying iRepertoire HTBI primers and Arm-PCR of CDR3 regions. TCRdb reanalysed the multiplex PCR reads using MiXCR and keeps one entry per CDR3 protein. The data show some 440,000 distinct CDR3 sequences, about a fifth seen once. The sample's time point: persistent/refractory GD, antithyroid drugs over 5 years with positive TRAb. Preparation of the TCR library used RNA extracted from PBMCs. Source: peripheral blood mononuclear cells (PBMCs), taken when the disease was refractory, from a patient treated with antithyroid drugs. Receptor source: a female donor with Graves disease.

Regarding this clonotype: This could be a read error, since a much larger clone is one nucleotide away. V gene TRBV6-1 combines with J gene TRBJ1-5; possibly TRBD1 for D (6 bases). This CDR3 region has 15 residues. Germline CDR1 and CDR2: MNHNS and SASEGT. The CDR3 region is CACRKTGLSNQPQHF. Written as DNA, the CDR3 is TGTGCCTGCAGAAAAACAGGGTTGAGCAATCAGCCCCAGCATTTT.

This clonotype was seen many times. The chain combines TRBV7-9 with TRBJ2-5, with 8 nucleotides matching TRBD2. Unmatched junction bases numbered 7, after V lost 2 bases and J lost 5 bases. This CDR3 spans 15 amino acids. The germline V gene has CDR1 SEHNR and CDR2 FQNEAQ (reference sequence). CDR3 DNA: TGTGCCAGCAGCTTAATCCCACGGGAGGGGGAGACCCAGTACTTC. Amino acids: CASSLIPREGETQYF.

This clonotype has just a few counts. The chain employs TRBV7-9 and TRBJ1-3; 7 bases fit TRBD1. The CDR3 spans 16 residues. V was pared by 1 base and J by 2 bases, with 5 bases of the junction left unmatched. Per the germline V gene, CDR1 is SEHNR and CDR2 is FQNEAQ (reference sequence). The DNA for the CDR3 is TGTGCCAGCAGCTTAGACAGGGGATCTGCTGGAAACACCATATATTTT. This encodes CASSLDRGSAGNTIYF. Based on the CDR3 plus reference TRBV7-9 and TRBJ1-3, the full variable domain is DTGVSQNPRHKITKRGQNVTFRCDPISEHNRLYWYRQTLGQGPEFLTYFQNEAQLEKSRLLSDRFSAERPKGSFSTLEIQRTEQGDSAMYLCASSLDRGSAGNTIYFGEGSWLTVV.

This clonotype appeared many times. The V and J genes are TRBV6-1 and TRBJ2-5; TRBD1 aligns across 7 bases. This CDR3 is 12 amino acids long. CDR1 MNHNS and CDR2 SASEGT come from the germline V gene. V was clipped by 6 bases and J by 4 bases; unmatched bases: 2. CDR3 amino acids: CASRDRVETQYF. The CDR3 nucleotides are TGTGCCAGCAGAGACAGGGTAGAGACCCAGTACTTC.

This chain uses TRBV30 with TRBJ1-6; D is perhaps TRBD1 (5 bases). The germline V and J ends were trimmed by 4 bases and 2 bases, with 12 bases remaining between them. CDR3 size: 15 residues. Looked up from germline, CDR1 is GTSNPN and CDR2 is SVGIG (reference sequence). The CDR3 region has the DNA TGTGCCTGGAATATGTGGACAACCTATAATTCACCCCTCCACTTT. It specifies CAWNMWTTYNSPLHF.

Turning to this clonotype: With only one base between it and a far larger clone, this is likely a read error. The gene calls are TRBV7-9 and TRBJ2-5; the D is unclear. There are 13 residues in the CDR3. Germline V gives CDR1 SEHNR, CDR2 FQNEAQ (reference sequence). V was clipped by 5 bases and J by 5 bases, with 12 bases between them. In DNA form, the CDR3 reads TGTGCCAGCAGCCCGGCGGACCGGGAGACCCAGTACTTC. The encoded protein is CASSPADRETQYF.

This clonotype was picked up a small number of times. The chain combines TRBV6-1 with TRBJ1-5; D uncertain. Trimming removed 8 bases from V and 7 bases from J, with 6 bases in between. This CDR3 is built from 10 residues. Germline V gene lookup returns CDR1 MNHNS and CDR2 SASEGT. The CDR3 sequence is CASGGQPQHF. The CDR3 bases are TGTGCCAGCGGAGGACAGCCCCAGCATTTT.

To note about this clonotype: This may be a read error: a much more frequent sequence differs by one nucleotide. The chain has TRBV3-1 and TRBJ2-2; D may be TRBD2 (5 bases). The CDR3 contains 15 residues. Germline V lookup: CDR1 LGHDT, CDR2 YNNKEL (reference sequence). CDR3 sequence: CASSQDGSSTGELVF. CDR3 nucleotide sequence: TGTGCCAGCAGCCAAGATGGGTCTAGTACTGGGGAGCTGGTTTTT.

The chain couples TRBV19 to TRBJ2-1; D is uncertain. Germline V gene data show CDR1 as LNHDA and CDR2 as SQIVND (reference sequence). The CDR3 loop spans 14 amino acids. Trimming took 4 bases from V and 6 from J, leaving 13 bases between them. The DNA for the CDR3 is TGTGCCAGTAGTACCTCTCCTAAGGGCAATGAGCAGTTCTTC. It translates to CASSTSPKGNEQFF.

CDR3 in amino acids: CASSYRRNYGYTF. As DNA, the CDR3 is TGTGCCAGCAGTTACCGGCGGAACTATGGCTACACCTTC. V is TRBV6-5 and J is TRBJ1-2; D is unclear. This CDR3 region has 13 residues. The V end lost 2 bases, the J end lost 2 bases, and 6 bases lay between the germline ends. The germline CDR1 and CDR2 sequences are MNHEY and SVGAGI.

The chain has TRBV6-4 and TRBJ2-7; D remains unclear. Germline V lookup: CDR1 MRHNA, CDR2 SNTAGT. Trimming took off 8 bases at V and 0 bases at J, with 14 bases between the two ends. The CDR3 length is 14 residues. Here the CDR3 DNA reads TGTGCCAGCGTTGTCACAGCGAGCTCCTACGAGCAGTACTTC. Translation: CASVVTASSYEQYF.

The rearrangement links TRBV4-1 to TRBJ1-1; 7 nucleotides align to TRBD1. Germline CDR1 is MGHRA and CDR2 is YSYEKL. Unmatched junction bases numbered 4, after V lost 3 bases and J lost 0 bases. CDR3 length equals 15 residues. For the CDR3, the DNA is TGCGCCAGCAGCCACATGACAGGGCTGAACACTGAAGCTTTCTTT. It specifies CASSHMTGLNTEAFF.

This clonotype was counted at least ten times. The genes are TRBV12-3 or TRBV12-4 and TRBJ2-2, with unresolved D. The CDR3 spans 13 residues. V lost 8 bases and J 7 bases, leaving 14 bases between the germline ends. The CDR3 spells CASLIQEHGELFF. Written as DNA, the CDR3 is TGTGCCAGCTTAATCCAGGAGCACGGGGAGCTGTTTTTT.

The chain couples TRBV6-2 or TRBV6-3 to TRBJ1-3, with no clear D. CDR1 and CDR2 from the germline V gene are MNHEY and SVGEGT. Trimming cost V 1 base and J 0 bases, with 16 bases left between them. This CDR3 is built from 18 residues. Here the CDR3 DNA reads TGTGCCAGCAGTTACTACAGTGAGAATGATTACTCTGGAAACACCATATATTTT. Translating gives CASSYYSENDYSGNTIYF.